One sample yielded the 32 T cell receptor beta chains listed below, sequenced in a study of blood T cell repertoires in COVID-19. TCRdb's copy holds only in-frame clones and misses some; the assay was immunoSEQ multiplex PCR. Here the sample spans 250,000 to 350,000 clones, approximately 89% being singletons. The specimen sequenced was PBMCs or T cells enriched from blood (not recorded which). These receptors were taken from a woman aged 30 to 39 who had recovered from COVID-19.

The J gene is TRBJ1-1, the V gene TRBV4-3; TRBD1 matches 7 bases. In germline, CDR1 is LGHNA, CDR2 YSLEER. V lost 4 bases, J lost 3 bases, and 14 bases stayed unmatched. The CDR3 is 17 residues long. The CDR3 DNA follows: TGCGCCAGCAGCCGCAATGAGGGGGACAGAGTGTACACTGAAGCTTTCTTT. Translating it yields CASSRNEGDRVYTEAFF.

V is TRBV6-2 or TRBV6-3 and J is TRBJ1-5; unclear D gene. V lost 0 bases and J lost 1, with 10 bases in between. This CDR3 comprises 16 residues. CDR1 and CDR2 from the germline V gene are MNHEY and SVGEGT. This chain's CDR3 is CASSYSISQSNQPQHF. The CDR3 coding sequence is TGTGCCAGCAGTTACTCGATCTCGCAGAGCAATCAGCCCCAGCATTTT.

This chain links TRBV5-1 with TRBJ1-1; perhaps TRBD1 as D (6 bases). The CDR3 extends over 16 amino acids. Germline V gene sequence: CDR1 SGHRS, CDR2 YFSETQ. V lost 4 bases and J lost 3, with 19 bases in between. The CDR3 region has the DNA TGCGCCAGCAGCCGGTTTCAGAGGGCAGGGGACACTGAAGCTTTCTTT. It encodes CASSRFQRAGDTEAFF. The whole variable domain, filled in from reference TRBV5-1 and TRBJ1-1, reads KAGVTQTPRYLIKTRGQQVTLSCSPISGHRSVSWYQQTPGQGLQFLFEYFSETQRNKGNFPGRFSGRQFSNSRSEMNVSTLELGDSALYLCASSRFQRAGDTEAFFGQGTRLTVV.

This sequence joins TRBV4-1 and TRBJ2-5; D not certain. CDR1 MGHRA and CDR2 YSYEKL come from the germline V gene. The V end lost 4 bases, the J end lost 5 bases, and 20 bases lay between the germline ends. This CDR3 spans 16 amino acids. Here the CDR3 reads CASSPRGEKARETQYF. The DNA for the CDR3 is TGCGCCAGCAGCCCAAGAGGAGAGAAAGCGAGGGAGACCCAGTACTTC.

DNA of the CDR3: TGTGCCAGCAGTTTGGCAGGGAGGTGGAATGAGCAGTTCTTC. Its translation is CASSLAGRWNEQFF. The chain recombines TRBV27 with TRBJ2-1; tentatively, D is TRBD2 (6 bases). Trimming removed 3 bases at V and 7 bases at J, with 13 bases between. Germline V gene lookup returns CDR1 MNHEY and CDR2 SMNVEV (reference sequence). This CDR3 is 14 amino acids long.

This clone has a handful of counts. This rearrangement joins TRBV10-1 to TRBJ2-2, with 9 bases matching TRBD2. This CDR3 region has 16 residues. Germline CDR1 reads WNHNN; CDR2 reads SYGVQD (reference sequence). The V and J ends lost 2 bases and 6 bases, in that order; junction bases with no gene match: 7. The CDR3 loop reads CASSETAGGLPGELFF. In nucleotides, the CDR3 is TGCGCCAGCAGTGAGACCGCGGGGGGGCTACCCGGGGAGCTGTTTTTT.

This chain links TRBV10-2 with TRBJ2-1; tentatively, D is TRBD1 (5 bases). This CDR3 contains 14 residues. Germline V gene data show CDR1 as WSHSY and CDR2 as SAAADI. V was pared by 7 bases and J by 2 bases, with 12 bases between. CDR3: CASKGQGTYNEQFF. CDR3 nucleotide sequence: TGCGCCAGCAAGGGGCAGGGAACCTACAATGAGCAGTTCTTC.

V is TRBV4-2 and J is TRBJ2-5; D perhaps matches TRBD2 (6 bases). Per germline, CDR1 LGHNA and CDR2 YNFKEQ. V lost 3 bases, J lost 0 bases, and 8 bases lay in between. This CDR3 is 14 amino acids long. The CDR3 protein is CASSQRTNQETQYF. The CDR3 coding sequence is TGTGCCAGCAGCCAGCGGACTAACCAAGAGACCCAGTACTTC.

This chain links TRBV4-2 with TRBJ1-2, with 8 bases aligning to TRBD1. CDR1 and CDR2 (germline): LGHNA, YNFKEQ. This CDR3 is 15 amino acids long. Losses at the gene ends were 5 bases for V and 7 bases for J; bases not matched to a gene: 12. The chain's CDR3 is CASSSKDGQGSGYTF. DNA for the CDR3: TGTGCCAGCAGCTCAAAAGACGGACAGGGAAGTGGCTACACCTTC.

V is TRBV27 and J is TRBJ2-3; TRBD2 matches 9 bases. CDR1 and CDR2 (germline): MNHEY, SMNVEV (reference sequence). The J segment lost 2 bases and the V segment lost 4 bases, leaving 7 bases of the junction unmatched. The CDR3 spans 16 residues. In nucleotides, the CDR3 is TGTGCCAGCAGTTCCCGGGGCGGGGGGGTCACAGATACGCAGTATTTT. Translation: CASSSRGGGVTDTQYF.

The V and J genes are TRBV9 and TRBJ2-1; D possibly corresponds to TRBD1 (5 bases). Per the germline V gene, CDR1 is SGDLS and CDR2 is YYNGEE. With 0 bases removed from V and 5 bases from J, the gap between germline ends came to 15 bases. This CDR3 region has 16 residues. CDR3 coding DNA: TGTGCCAGCAGCGTAGAGGGGCAACATGCCAACAATGAGCAGTTCTTC. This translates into CASSVEGQHANNEQFF.

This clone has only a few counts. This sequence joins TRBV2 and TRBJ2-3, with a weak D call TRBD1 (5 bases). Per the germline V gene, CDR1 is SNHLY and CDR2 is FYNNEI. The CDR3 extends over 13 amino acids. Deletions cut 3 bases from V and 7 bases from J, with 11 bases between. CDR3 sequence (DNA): TGTGCCAGCAGTGACTGGGGCCTTAATACGCAGTATTTT. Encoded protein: CASSDWGLNTQYF.

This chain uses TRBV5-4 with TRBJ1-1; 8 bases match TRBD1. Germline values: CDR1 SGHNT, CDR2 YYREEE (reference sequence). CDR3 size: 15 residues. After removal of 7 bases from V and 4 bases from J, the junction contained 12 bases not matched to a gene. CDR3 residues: CASLFQGAPATEAFF. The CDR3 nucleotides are TGTGCCAGCCTTTTCCAGGGGGCGCCGGCCACTGAAGCTTTCTTT.

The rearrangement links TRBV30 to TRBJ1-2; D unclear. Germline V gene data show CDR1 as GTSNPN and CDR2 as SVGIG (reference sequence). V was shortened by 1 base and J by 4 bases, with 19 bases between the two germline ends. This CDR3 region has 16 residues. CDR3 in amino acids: CAWSASPQEGTYGYTF. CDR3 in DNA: TGTGCCTGGAGTGCGAGCCCACAAGAGGGTACCTATGGCTACACCTTC.

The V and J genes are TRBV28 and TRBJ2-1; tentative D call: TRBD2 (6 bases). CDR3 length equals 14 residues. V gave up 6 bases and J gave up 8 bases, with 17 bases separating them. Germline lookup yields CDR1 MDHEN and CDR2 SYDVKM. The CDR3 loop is CASSISGTLHEQFF. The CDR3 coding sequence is TGTGCCAGCAGCATTTCCGGGACTCTCCATGAGCAGTTCTTC.

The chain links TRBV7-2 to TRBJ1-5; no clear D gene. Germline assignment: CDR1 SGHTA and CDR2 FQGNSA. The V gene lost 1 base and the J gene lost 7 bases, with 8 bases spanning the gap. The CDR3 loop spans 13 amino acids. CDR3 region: CASSLGFRQPQHF. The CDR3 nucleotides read TGTGCCAGCAGCTTAGGGTTTCGGCAGCCCCAGCATTTT.

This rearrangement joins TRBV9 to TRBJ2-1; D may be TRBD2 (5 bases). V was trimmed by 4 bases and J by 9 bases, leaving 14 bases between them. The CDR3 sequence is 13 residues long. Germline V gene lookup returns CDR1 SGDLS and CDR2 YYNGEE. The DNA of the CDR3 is TGTGCCAGCAGCTTGGGCCATGCGGGTGAGCAGTTCTTC. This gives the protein CASSLGHAGEQFF.

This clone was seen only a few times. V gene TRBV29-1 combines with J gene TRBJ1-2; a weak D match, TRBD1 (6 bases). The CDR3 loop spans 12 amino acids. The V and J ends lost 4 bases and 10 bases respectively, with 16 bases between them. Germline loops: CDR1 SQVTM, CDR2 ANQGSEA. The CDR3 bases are TGCAGCGTTGGGGGGACACAAGAACCCTACACCTTC. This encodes CSVGGTQEPYTF.

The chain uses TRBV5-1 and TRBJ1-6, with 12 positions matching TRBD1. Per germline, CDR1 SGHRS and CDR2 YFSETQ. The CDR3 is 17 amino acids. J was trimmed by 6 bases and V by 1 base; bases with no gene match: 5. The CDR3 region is CASSLMGQGARNSPLHF. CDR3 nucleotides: TGCGCCAGCAGCTTGATGGGACAGGGGGCCCGTAATTCACCCCTCCACTTT.

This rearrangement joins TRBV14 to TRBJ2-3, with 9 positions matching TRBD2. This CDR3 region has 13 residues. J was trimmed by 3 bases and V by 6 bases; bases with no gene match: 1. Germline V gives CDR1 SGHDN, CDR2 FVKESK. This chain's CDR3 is CASRLAGTDTQYF. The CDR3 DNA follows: TGTGCCAGCAGACTAGCGGGTACAGATACGCAGTATTTT.

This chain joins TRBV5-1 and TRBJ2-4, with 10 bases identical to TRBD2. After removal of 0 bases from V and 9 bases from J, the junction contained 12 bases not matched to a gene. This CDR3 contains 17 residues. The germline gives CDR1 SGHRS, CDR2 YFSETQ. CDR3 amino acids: CASSLEPSGGGLVIQYF. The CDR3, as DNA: TGCGCCAGCAGCTTGGAGCCTAGCGGGGGAGGTTTGGTCATTCAGTACTTC.

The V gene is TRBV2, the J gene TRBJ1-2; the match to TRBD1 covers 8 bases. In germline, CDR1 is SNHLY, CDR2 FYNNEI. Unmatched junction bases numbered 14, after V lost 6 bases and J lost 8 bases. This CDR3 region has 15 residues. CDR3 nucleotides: TGTGCCAGCAGGAACCCTGGACAGGGTAGTGGCGGCTACACCTTC. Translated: CASRNPGQGSGGYTF.

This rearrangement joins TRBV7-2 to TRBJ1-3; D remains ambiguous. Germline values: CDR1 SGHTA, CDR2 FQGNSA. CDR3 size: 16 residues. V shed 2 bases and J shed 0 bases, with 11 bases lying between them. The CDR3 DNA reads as TGTGCCAGCAGCTTATGTTCTAGAGTCTCTGGAAACACCATATATTTT. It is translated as CASSLCSRVSGNTIYF.

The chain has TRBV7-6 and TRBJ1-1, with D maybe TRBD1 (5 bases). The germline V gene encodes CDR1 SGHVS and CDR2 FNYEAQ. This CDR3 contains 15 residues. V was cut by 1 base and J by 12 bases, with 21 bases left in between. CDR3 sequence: CASSLVSLFRGVSFF. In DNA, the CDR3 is TGTGCCAGCAGCTTAGTGTCATTGTTTCGGGGGGTTTCTTTCTTT.

The CDR3 reads CASSLVSGGAQPQHF. As DNA, the CDR3 is TGTGCCAGCAGCTTAGTATCCGGCGGGGCCCAGCCCCAGCATTTT. The genes are TRBV7-2 and TRBJ1-5; tentatively, D is TRBD1 (5 bases). V lost 1 base and J lost 7, with 14 bases in between. CDR3 length equals 15 residues. Germline assignment: CDR1 SGHTA and CDR2 FQGNSA.

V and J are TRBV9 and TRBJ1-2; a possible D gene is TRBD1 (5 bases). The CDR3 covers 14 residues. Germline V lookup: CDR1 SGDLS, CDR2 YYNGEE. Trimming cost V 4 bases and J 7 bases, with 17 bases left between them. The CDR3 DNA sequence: TGTGCCAGCAGCCCCCGGGAGGGGAGCTCTGGCTACACCTTC. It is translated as CASSPREGSSGYTF.

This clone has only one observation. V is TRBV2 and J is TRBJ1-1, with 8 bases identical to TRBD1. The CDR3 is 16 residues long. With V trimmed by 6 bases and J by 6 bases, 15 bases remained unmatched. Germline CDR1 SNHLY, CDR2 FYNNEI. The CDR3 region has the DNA TGTGCCAGCAGGGCCCTATTGACAGGGGCGCAGCCTGAAGCTTTCTTT. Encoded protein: CASRALLTGAQPEAFF.

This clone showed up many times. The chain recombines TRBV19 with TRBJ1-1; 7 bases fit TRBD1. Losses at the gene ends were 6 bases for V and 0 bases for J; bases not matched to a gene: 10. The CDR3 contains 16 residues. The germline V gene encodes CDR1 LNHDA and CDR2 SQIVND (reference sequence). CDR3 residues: CASRKIWTGMNTEAFF. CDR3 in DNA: TGTGCCAGTAGAAAAATTTGGACAGGAATGAACACTGAAGCTTTCTTT.

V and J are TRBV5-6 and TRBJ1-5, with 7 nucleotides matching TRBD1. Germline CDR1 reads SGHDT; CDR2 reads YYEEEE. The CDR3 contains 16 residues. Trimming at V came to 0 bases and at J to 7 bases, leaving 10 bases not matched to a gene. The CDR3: CASSLAGGKAGQPQHF. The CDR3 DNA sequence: TGTGCCAGCAGCTTGGCAGGGGGTAAGGCGGGACAGCCCCAGCATTTT.

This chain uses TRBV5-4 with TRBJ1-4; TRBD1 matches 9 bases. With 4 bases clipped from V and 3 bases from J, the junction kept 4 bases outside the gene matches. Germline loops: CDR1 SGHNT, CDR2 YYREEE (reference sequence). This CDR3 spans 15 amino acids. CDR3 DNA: TGTGCCAGCAGCGCAACAGGGGGCGCTAATGAAAAACTGTTTTTT. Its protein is CASSATGGANEKLFF.

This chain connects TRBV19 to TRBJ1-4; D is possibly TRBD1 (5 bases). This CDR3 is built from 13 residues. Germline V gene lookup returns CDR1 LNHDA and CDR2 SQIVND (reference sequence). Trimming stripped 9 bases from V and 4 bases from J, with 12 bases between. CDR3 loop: CASNQGINEKLFF. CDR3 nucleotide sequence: TGTGCCAGCAACCAGGGCATTAATGAAAAACTGTTTTTT.

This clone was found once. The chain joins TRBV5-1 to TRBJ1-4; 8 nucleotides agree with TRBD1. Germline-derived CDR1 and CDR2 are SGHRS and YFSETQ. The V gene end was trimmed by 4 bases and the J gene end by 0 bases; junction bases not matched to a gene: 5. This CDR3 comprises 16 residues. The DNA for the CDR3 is TGCGCCAGCAGCACGGGACAGGCAGCAACTAATGAAAAACTGTTTTTT. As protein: CASSTGQAATNEKLFF.